This T cell receptor (beta chain) originates from a study of blood T cell repertoires in COVID-19. Study context: Samples came from the United States, Italy and Spain, spanning acute and convalescent COVID-19. T cells, B-cell-depleted T cells, or PBMCs provided the cDNA or gDNA that served as material.

Original data processing: How many nucleated cells were present was estimated from reference gene primer amplification. The protocol was immunoSEQ multiplex PCR, while the TCRdb copy is restricted to in-frame clones and leaves out a portion. The V and J calls and clone size come from that table; D and trimming were worked out from the DNA. The sample contains around 250,000 clones, nearly 85% of which appear only once. Material: peripheral blood. The receptor's source is a human donor in a cohort sampled during active COVID-19.

In DNA, the CDR3 is TGTGCCACCAGCGGGGGACAGGGACTTAATTCACCCCTCCACTTT. Its protein is CATSGGQGLNSPLHF. The chain combines TRBV15 with TRBJ1-6, with 9 bases matching TRBD1. The CDR3 loop spans 15 amino acids. The germline gives CDR1 LNHNV, CDR2 YYDKDF (reference sequence). Losses at the gene ends were 5 bases for V and 6 bases for J; bases not matched to a gene: 5.